These T cell receptor beta chains were read from a single sample in a study of blood T cell repertoires in COVID-19. This table comes from immunoSEQ multiplex PCR, and its TCRdb copy is limited to in-frame clones, with some not included. The table records approximately 74,000 clones, approximately 90% of them present only once. The material sequenced was peripheral blood. These receptors came from an older woman with active COVID-19. CDR3s include the opening cysteine and the closing phenylalanine or tryptophan. D genes are given only for firm matches.

d_call,j_call,v_call,cdr3_aa,cdr3_nt
.,TRBJ2-7,TRBV15,CATSRDPGYEQYF,TGTGCCACCAGCAGAGATCCGGGTTACGAGCAGTACTTC
.,TRBJ2-3,TRBV3-1/TRBV3-2,CASSQPAIAGSTDTQYF,TGTGCCAGCAGCCAACCTGCTATTGCAGGTAGCACAGATACGCAGTATTTT
TRBD2,TRBJ2-1,TRBV28,CASSLSGTSKFDEQFF,TGTGCCAGCAGTTTATCCGGGACTAGTAAGTTCGATGAGCAGTTCTTC
.,TRBJ2-1,TRBV3-1/TRBV3-2,CASSQVLYNEQFF,TGTGCCAGCAGCCAAGTTCTCTACAATGAGCAGTTCTTC
.,TRBJ2-1,TRBV6-2/TRBV6-3,CASSPYDEQFF,TGTGCCAGCAGTCCCTATGATGAGCAGTTCTTC
.,TRBJ2-7,TRBV18,CASSPPSLQGRNEQYF,TGTGCCAGCTCACCACCTTCACTACAGGGGAGGAACGAGCAGTACTTC
.,TRBJ2-7,TRBV3-1/TRBV3-2,CASSQKAREQYF,TGTGCCAGCAGCCAAAAAGCTCGCGAGCAGTACTTC
TRBD2,TRBJ2-5,TRBV19,CASSRTSGPQETQYF,TGTGCCAGTAGTCGGACTAGCGGACCCCAAGAGACCCAGTACTTC
.,TRBJ1-5,TRBV18,CASSQAGTTFSNQPQHF,TGTGCCAGCTCACAAGCCGGGACAACTTTTAGCAATCAGCCCCAGCATTTT
TRBD1,TRBJ1-6,TRBV5-4,CASSLAGGQGSSPLHF,TGTGCCAGCAGCTTGGCCGGGGGACAGGGAAGTTCACCCCTCCACTTT
TRBD2,TRBJ2-1,TRBV5-4,CASSLASGASYNEQFF,TGTGCCAGCAGCTTGGCTAGCGGGGCCTCCTACAATGAGCAGTTCTTC
TRBD2,TRBJ2-7,TRBV7-8,CAIKQLAGGLVPYEQYF,TGTGCCATCAAGCAACTAGCGGGAGGGCTTGTTCCCTACGAGCAGTACTTC
TRBD1,TRBJ2-7,TRBV24-1,CATSEGGTGLNEQYF,TGTGCCACCAGTGAGGGTGGGACAGGGCTCAACGAGCAGTACTTC
TRBD2,TRBJ2-3,TRBV4-1,CASSRDGLAGGTDTQYF,TGCGCCAGCAGTCGAGACGGACTAGCGGGGGGCACAGATACGCAGTATTTT
.,TRBJ2-5,TRBV7-9,CASSLVAGTTETQYF,TGTGCCAGCAGCTTAGTTGCGGGAACAACAGAGACCCAGTACTTC
.,TRBJ1-3,TRBV9,CASSVVASNSGNTIYF,TGTGCCAGCAGCGTAGTTGCTAGCAACTCTGGAAACACCATATATTTT
.,TRBJ1-1,TRBV12-3/TRBV12-4,CASRGAGYTEAFF,TGTGCCAGCAGGGGGGCGGGTTACACTGAAGCTTTCTTT